These 27 T cell receptor beta chains share one sample of origin, sequenced in a study of beta chain features in type 1 diabetes. cDNA synthesis used the whole RNA isolate, giving expressed TCRB sequences. Produced via immunoSEQ multiplex PCR; TCRdb's table is partial and in-frame only. The profile shows some 150,000 clones, under 60% of them singletons. Sequencing used Tregs from blood. These receptors were taken from a man between 18 and 35 years old in good health.

This clone has a handful of counts. The chain is built from TRBV28 and TRBJ2-1; 7 bases map to TRBD2. The CDR3 extends over 17 amino acids. The junction had 10 bases not matched to a gene; V was cut back by 4 bases and J by 1 base. Germline-derived CDR1 and CDR2 are MDHEN and SYDVKM. The chain's CDR3 is CASSSSGGVRSYNEQFF. The CDR3 nucleotides are TGTGCCAGCAGTTCTAGCGGAGGGGTCCGGTCCTACAATGAGCAGTTCTTC.

V usage is TRBV4-3 and J usage is TRBJ2-6, with D possibly TRBD2 on 5 matching bases. The ends were cut back, 1 base at V and 2 bases at J, with 6 bases in the middle. From germline, CDR1 is LGHNA and CDR2 YSLEER. The CDR3 extends over 15 amino acids. In nucleotides, the CDR3 is TGCGCCAGCAGCCAAGCCGGGGCTGGGGCCAACGTCCTGACTTTC. This encodes CASSQAGAGANVLTF.

This sequence joins TRBV19 and TRBJ1-2, with TRBD1 as a possible D gene (5 bases). The germline V gene has CDR1 LNHDA and CDR2 SQIVND (reference sequence). V gave up 5 bases and J gave up 4 bases, with 8 bases separating them. CDR3 length: 12 residues. The CDR3 DNA follows: TGTGCCAGTAGTCACGACAGCTATGGCTACACCTTC. It specifies CASSHDSYGYTF. Together with reference TRBV19 and TRBJ1-2, the CDR3 gives the full variable domain: DGGITQSPKYLFRKEGQNVTLSCEQNLNHDAMYWYRQDPGQGLRLIYYSQIVNDFQKGDIAEGYSVSREKKESFPLTVTSAQKNPTAFYLCASSHDSYGYTFGSGTRLTVV.

The rearrangement links TRBV11-3 to TRBJ2-3; D is perhaps TRBD2 (6 bases). Germline V gene data show CDR1 as SGHNT and CDR2 as YENEEA. V shed 3 bases and J shed 1 base, with 14 bases lying between them. The CDR3 runs to 16 residues. CDR3 region: CASSFTSISGTDTQYF. Written as DNA, the CDR3 is TGTGCCAGCAGCTTCACTAGCATTAGCGGCACAGATACGCAGTATTTT.

Only a few counts were recorded for this clone. The chain carries TRBV5-1 and TRBJ2-3; D is perhaps TRBD2 (6 bases). The CDR3 is 15 residues long. The V gene's germline CDR1 is SGHRS and CDR2 YFSETQ. Trimming cost V 0 bases and J 2 bases, with 10 bases left between them. CDR3 DNA: TGCGCCAGCAGCTTGGAGGGGCGGGACACAGATACGCAGTATTTT. It translates to CASSLEGRDTDTQYF.

The sample holds a few counts of this clone. The chain is built from TRBV7-8 and TRBJ2-1, with 13 bases fitting TRBD2. This CDR3 contains 17 residues. J was trimmed by 3 bases and V by 1 base; bases with no gene match: 3. Germline lookup yields CDR1 SGHVS and CDR2 FQNEAQ. CDR3 DNA: TGTGCCAGCAGCTTAGAACTAGCGGGGGGGCTCTACAATGAGCAGTTCTTC. It yields the protein CASSLELAGGLYNEQFF.

CDR3 sequence reads: CASSYRGHGYTF. CDR3 nucleotide sequence: TGTGCCAGCAGTTACAGAGGGCATGGCTACACCTTC. The chain recombines TRBV6-6 with TRBJ1-2; unclear D gene. The length of the CDR3 is 12 residues. CDR1 and CDR2 from the germline V gene are MNHNY and SVGAGI (reference sequence). V shed 2 bases and J shed 6 bases, with 7 bases lying between them.

This chain connects TRBV27 to TRBJ1-2, with TRBD1 as a possible D gene (5 bases). The CDR3 contains 16 residues. CDR1 and CDR2 (germline): MNHEY, SMNVEV (reference sequence). Trimming removed 8 bases from V and 0 bases from J, with 19 bases in between. The CDR3 reads CASSRSLGAANYGYTF. CDR3 nucleotides: TGTGCCAGCTCTCGGTCTCTAGGGGCCGCTAACTATGGCTACACCTTC.

The chain uses TRBV2 and TRBJ2-5, with D hard to call. V lost 8 bases to trimming and J lost 2 bases, with 12 bases between them. Germline V gene data show CDR1 as SNHLY and CDR2 as FYNNEI. This CDR3 contains 13 residues. CDR3 amino acids: CASLETRQETQYF. The CDR3 DNA reads as TGTGCCAGCCTAGAGACGCGGCAAGAGACCCAGTACTTC.

This clone was seen a single time. The chain recombines TRBV4-1 with TRBJ2-1; TRBD2 matches at 10 bases. Germline CDR1 is MGHRA and CDR2 is YSYEKL. The CDR3 runs 14 residues. V lost 4 bases to trimming and J lost 5 bases; unmatched junction nucleotides: 2. CDR3 sequence reads: CASSRGLADNEQFF. The CDR3 nucleotides are TGCGCCAGCAGCCGAGGACTAGCGGACAATGAGCAGTTCTTC.

The chain employs TRBV28 and TRBJ2-7, with unresolved D. From germline, CDR1 is MDHEN and CDR2 SYDVKM. V shed 5 bases and J shed 5 bases, with 13 bases lying between them. The CDR3 has 13 residues. CDR3 coding DNA: TGTGCCAGCAGTCCGATGTACAGAAACGAGCAGTACTTC. The encoded protein is CASSPMYRNEQYF.

The rearrangement joins TRBV4-2 to TRBJ2-7; tentative D call: TRBD2 (7 bases). The CDR3 has 16 amino acids. The germline CDR1 and CDR2 sequences are LGHNA and YNFKEQ. V was clipped by 1 base and J by 6 bases, with 19 bases between them. This CDR3 is CASSQVLGGGAGEQYF. The CDR3 region has the DNA TGTGCCAGCAGCCAAGTTCTCGGTGGGGGGGCGGGCGAGCAGTACTTC.

The J gene is TRBJ2-5, the V gene TRBV28, with 9 bases matching TRBD2. The length of the CDR3 is 14 residues. CDR1 is MDHEN, CDR2 SYDVKM, per germline. V dropped 2 bases and J dropped 4; count of bases not matched to a gene: 2. The CDR3 is CASSLLAGPETQYF. DNA for the CDR3: TGTGCCAGCAGTTTACTAGCGGGACCAGAGACCCAGTACTTC.

The chain has TRBV6-1 and TRBJ1-2; 10 bases map to TRBD1. Unmatched junction bases numbered 11, after V lost 11 bases and J lost 8 bases. The CDR3 spans 13 residues. Germline loops: CDR1 MNHNS, CDR2 SASEGT. DNA for the CDR3: TGTGCCGGAGGAAACCGACAGGGGGCCGGCTACACCTTC. It encodes CAGGNRQGAGYTF.

This clone was seen only a few times. The J gene is TRBJ2-7, the V gene TRBV4-2, with 13 bases aligning to TRBD2. CDR3 length: 16 residues. Germline V gives CDR1 LGHNA, CDR2 YNFKEQ. The trim removed 1 base at V and 5 bases at J, leaving 5 bases unmatched. In nucleotides, the CDR3 is TGTGCCAGCAGCCAAGGGACTAGCGGGAGAATTCACGAGCAGTACTTC. It is translated as CASSQGTSGRIHEQYF.

This clone was seen only once. V is TRBV19 and J is TRBJ1-5; 7 bases are a match to TRBD1. Germline CDR1 and CDR2: LNHDA and SQIVND (reference sequence). This CDR3 contains 17 residues. V was pared by 3 bases and J by 2 bases, with 10 bases of the junction left unmatched. The CDR3 protein is CASSMWTGTLGNQPQHF. In DNA form, the CDR3 reads TGTGCCAGTAGTATGTGGACAGGTACTTTGGGCAATCAGCCCCAGCATTTT.

This clone was seen a few times. The chain uses TRBV5-1 and TRBJ2-7; 7 positions agree with TRBD1. CDR1 is SGHRS, CDR2 YFSETQ, per germline. V dropped 6 bases and J dropped 2; count of bases not matched to a gene: 14. CDR3 size: 16 residues. The CDR3 DNA sequence: TGCGCCAGCACCCCACACTCGGGACAGCTAACCTACGAGCAGTACTTC. This encodes CASTPHSGQLTYEQYF.

The V call is TRBV7-9, the J call TRBJ1-1, with a weak D call TRBD1 (6 bases). V dropped 2 bases and J dropped 11 bases, with 12 bases sitting between them. Germline V gene lookup returns CDR1 SEHNR and CDR2 FQNEAQ (reference sequence). The CDR3 extends over 12 amino acids. The CDR3 region is CASSLWGGLAFF. In nucleotides, the CDR3 is TGTGCCAGCAGCTTATGGGGGGGGCTGGCTTTCTTT.

The genes are TRBV15 and TRBJ2-3; 7 bases are a match to TRBD2. This CDR3 contains 14 residues. Losses at the gene ends were 2 bases for V and 4 bases for J; bases not matched to a gene: 3. The germline V gene has CDR1 LNHNV and CDR2 YYDKDF (reference sequence). The CDR3 DNA follows: TGTGCCACCAGCAGAATGGCGGGGGCAGATACGCAGTATTTT. As protein: CATSRMAGADTQYF.

This clone appeared a few times. The V gene is TRBV2, the J gene TRBJ2-6, with D tentatively TRBD1 (6 bases). Germline V gene sequence: CDR1 SNHLY, CDR2 FYNNEI. The CDR3 sequence is 16 residues long. V was shortened by 5 bases and J by 2 bases, with 13 bases between the two germline ends. CDR3 sequence (DNA): TGTGCCAGCAGTCTCACAGGGTCTGCTGGGGCCAACGTCCTGACTTTC. It codes for CASSLTGSAGANVLTF. Full variable domain (outside the CDR3, taken from reference TRBV2 and TRBJ2-6): EPEVTQTPSHQVTQMGQEVILRCVPISNHLYFYWYRQILGQKVEFLVSFYNNEISEKSEIFDDQFSVERPDGSNFTLKIRSTKLEDSAMYFCASSLTGSAGANVLTFGAGSRLTVL.

The gene calls are TRBV28 and TRBJ1-1, with D hard to call. Germline V lookup: CDR1 MDHEN, CDR2 SYDVKM. This CDR3 contains 11 residues. V lost 3 bases and J lost 8, with 7 bases in between. CDR3 DNA sequence: TGTGCCAGCAGTTTCGAAGCCGAAGCTTTCTTT. Amino acids: CASSFEAEAFF.

This chain connects TRBV5-1 to TRBJ2-2, with 8 bases identical to TRBD2. The CDR3 covers 16 residues. The germline V gene encodes CDR1 SGHRS and CDR2 YFSETQ. J lost 7 bases, V lost 1 base, and 9 bases had no gene match. DNA for the CDR3: TGCGCCAGCAGCTTGAGCCGCCTAGCGGGTAACGGGGAGCTGTTTTTT. Protein product: CASSLSRLAGNGELFF.

This clone was counted only a few times. The chain links TRBV13 to TRBJ2-3; TRBD2 agrees at 11 bases. There are 14 residues in the CDR3. In germline, CDR1 is PRHDT, CDR2 FYEKMQ (reference sequence). The V gene end was trimmed by 5 bases and the J gene end by 12 bases; junction bases not matched to a gene: 10. The CDR3 nucleotides are TGTGCCAGCAGCCTCACTAGCGGGGGATACGTTCAGTATTTT. Its translation is CASSLTSGGYVQYF.

The V and J genes are TRBV5-4 and TRBJ2-1; 7 bases line up with TRBD2. The J segment lost 4 bases and the V segment lost 5 bases, leaving 12 bases of the junction unmatched. Germline values: CDR1 SGHNT, CDR2 YYREEE (reference sequence). The length of the CDR3 is 16 residues. CDR3 residues: CASSPFGGTLYNEQFF. The DNA of the CDR3 is TGTGCCAGCAGTCCTTTCGGGGGGACCCTATACAATGAGCAGTTCTTC.

The chain recombines TRBV28 with TRBJ1-3, with 9 positions matching TRBD1. CDR3 size: 15 residues. CDR1 and CDR2 from the germline V gene are MDHEN and SYDVKM. The junction had 6 bases not matched to a gene; V was cut back by 4 bases and J by 5 bases. This CDR3 reads CASSSYRGLRNTIYF. DNA for the CDR3: TGTGCCAGCAGTTCCTACAGGGGGCTGAGAAACACCATATATTTT.

The chain is built from TRBV29-1 and TRBJ2-3, with 10 bases fitting TRBD2. This CDR3 region has 17 residues. V shed 3 bases, J shed 6 bases, and the junction held 15 bases outside the gene matches. The germline V gene has CDR1 SQVTM and CDR2 ANQGSEA. The DNA for the CDR3 is TGCAGCGTTGACTTCGGGAGCGGGGGGGCTTTTTTGGATACGCAGTATTTT. This sequence encodes CSVDFGSGGAFLDTQYF.

This sequence joins TRBV18 and TRBJ2-5, with 8 bases that match TRBD1. Germline V gene lookup returns CDR1 KGHSH and CDR2 LQKENI. The CDR3 consists of 13 residues. V gave up 6 bases and J gave up 5 bases; unmatched junction bases: 5. This CDR3 reads CASSLRQGETQYF. In nucleotides, the CDR3 is TGTGCCAGCTCCCTAAGACAGGGGGAGACCCAGTACTTC.